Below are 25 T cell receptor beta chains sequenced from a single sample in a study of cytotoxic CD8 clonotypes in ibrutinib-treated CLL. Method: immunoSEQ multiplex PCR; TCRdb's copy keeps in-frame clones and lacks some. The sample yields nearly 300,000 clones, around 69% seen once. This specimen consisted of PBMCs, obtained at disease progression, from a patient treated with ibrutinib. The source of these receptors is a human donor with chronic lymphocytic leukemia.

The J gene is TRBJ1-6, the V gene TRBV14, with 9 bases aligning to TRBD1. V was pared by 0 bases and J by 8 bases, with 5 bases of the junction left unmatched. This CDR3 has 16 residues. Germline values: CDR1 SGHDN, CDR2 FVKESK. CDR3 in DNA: TGTGCCAGCAGCCAAGAATGGGGACAGGGAGATTCACCCCTCCACTTT. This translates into CASSQEWGQGDSPLHF.

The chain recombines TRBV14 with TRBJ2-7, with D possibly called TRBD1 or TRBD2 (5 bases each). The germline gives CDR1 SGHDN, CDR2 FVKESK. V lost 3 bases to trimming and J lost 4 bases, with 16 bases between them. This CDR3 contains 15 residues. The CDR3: CASSHQGDGLYEQYF. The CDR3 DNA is TGTGCCAGCAGCCACCAAGGGGACGGTCTGTACGAGCAGTACTTC.

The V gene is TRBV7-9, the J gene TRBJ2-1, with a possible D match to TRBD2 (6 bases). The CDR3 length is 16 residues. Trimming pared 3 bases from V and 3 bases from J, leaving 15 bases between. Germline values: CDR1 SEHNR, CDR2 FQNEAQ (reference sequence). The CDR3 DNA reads TGTGCCAGCAGCTTGCCCCTAGCGCCAATCTACAATGAGCAGTTCTTC. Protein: CASSLPLAPIYNEQFF.

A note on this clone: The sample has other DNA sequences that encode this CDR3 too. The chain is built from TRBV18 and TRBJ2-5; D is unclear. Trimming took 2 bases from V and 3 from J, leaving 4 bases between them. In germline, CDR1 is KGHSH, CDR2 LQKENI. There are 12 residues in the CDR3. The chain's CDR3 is CASSPTEETQYF. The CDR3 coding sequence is TGTGCCAGCTCACCAACCGAAGAGACCCAGTACTTC.

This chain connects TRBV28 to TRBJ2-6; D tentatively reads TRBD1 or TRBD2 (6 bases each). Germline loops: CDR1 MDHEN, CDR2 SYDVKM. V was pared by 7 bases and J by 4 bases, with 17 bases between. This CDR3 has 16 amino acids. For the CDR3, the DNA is TGTGCCAGCACGGGGGCCTCCTTCTCCGGGGCCAACGTCCTGACTTTC. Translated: CASTGASFSGANVLTF.

The CDR3 is CASRVLGGYEQFF. The CDR3 DNA follows: TGTGCCAGTCGAGTCCTAGGGGGCTATGAGCAGTTCTTC. The genes are TRBV19 and TRBJ2-1, with 7 positions matching TRBD1. This CDR3 has 13 amino acids. The trim removed 8 bases at V and 8 bases at J, leaving 9 bases unmatched. CDR1 is LNHDA and CDR2 is SQIVND in the germline V gene (reference sequence).

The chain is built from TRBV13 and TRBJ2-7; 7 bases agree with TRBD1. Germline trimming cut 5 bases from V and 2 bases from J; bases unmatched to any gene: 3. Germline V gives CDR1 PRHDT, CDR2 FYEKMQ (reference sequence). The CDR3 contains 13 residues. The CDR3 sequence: CASSLGTAYEQYF. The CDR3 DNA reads TGTGCCAGCAGCCTCGGGACAGCCTACGAGCAGTACTTC.

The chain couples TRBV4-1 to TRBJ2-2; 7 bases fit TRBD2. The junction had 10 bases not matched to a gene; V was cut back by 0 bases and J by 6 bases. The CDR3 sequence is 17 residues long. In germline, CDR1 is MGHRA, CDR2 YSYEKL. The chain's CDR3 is CASSQDTAGQGPGELFF. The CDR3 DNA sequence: TGCGCCAGCAGCCAAGATACAGCGGGGCAGGGCCCCGGGGAGCTGTTTTTT.

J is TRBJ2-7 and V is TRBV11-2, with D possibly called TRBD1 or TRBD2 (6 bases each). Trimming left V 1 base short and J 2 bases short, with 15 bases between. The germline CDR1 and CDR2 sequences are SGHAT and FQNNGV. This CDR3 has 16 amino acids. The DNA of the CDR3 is TGTGCCAGCAGCTTAGGGCAGGGGAGGAGGCCCTACGAGCAGTACTTC. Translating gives CASSLGQGRRPYEQYF. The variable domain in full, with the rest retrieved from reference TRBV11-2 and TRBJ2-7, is EAGVAQSPRYKIIEKRQSVAFWCNPISGHATLYWYQQILGQGPKLLIQFQNNGVVDDSQLPKDRFSAERLKGVDSTLKIQPAKLEDSAVYLCASSLGQGRRPYEQYFGPGTRLTVT.

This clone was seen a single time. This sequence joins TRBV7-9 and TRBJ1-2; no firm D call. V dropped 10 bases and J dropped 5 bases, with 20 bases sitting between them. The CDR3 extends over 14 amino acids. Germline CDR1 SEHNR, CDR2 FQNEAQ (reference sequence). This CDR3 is CATLIPGVGYGYTF. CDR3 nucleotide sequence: TGTGCCACCCTAATTCCGGGCGTTGGATATGGCTACACCTTC.

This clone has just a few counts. The CDR3 region has the DNA TGTGCCAGCAGTCTTGGGGGACAGGGGGTCCCCTACGAGCAGTACTTC. It translates to CASSLGGQGVPYEQYF. The genes are TRBV6-6 and TRBJ2-7, with 11 bases that match TRBD1. The CDR3 runs 16 residues. Unmatched junction bases numbered 8, after V lost 5 bases and J lost 2 bases. The germline gives CDR1 MNHNY, CDR2 SVGAGI (reference sequence).

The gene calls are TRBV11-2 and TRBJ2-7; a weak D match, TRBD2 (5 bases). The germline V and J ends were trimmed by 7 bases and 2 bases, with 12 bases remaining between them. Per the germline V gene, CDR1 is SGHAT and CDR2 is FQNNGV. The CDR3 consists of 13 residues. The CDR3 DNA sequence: TGTGCCAGCATTGGGGAGCGCGCCTACGAGCAGTACTTC. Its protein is CASIGERAYEQYF. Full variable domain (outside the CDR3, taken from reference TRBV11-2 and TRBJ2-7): EAGVAQSPRYKIIEKRQSVAFWCNPISGHATLYWYQQILGQGPKLLIQFQNNGVVDDSQLPKDRFSAERLKGVDSTLKIQPAKLEDSAVYLCASIGERAYEQYFGPGTRLTVT.

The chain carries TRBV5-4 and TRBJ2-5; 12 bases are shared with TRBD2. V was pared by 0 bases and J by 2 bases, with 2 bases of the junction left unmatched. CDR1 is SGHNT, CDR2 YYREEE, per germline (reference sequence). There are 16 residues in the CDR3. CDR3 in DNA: TGTGCCAGCAGCTTGGGACTAGCGGGAGTTCAAGAGACCCAGTACTTC. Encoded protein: CASSLGLAGVQETQYF.

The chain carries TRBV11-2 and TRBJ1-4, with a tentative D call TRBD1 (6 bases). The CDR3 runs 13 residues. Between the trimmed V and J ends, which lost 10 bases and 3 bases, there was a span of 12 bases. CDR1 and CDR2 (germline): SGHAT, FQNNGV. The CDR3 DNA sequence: TGTGCCACCAAGAACAGGGCTAATGAAAAACTGTTTTTT. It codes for CATKNRANEKLFF.

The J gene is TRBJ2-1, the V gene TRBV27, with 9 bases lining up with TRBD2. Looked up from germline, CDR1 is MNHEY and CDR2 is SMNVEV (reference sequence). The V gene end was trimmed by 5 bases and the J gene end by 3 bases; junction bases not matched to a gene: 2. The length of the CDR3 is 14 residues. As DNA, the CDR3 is TGTGCCAGCAGTCTTAGCGGGAGCTACAATGAGCAGTTCTTC. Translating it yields CASSLSGSYNEQFF.

The CDR3 coding sequence is TGTGCCAGCAGTTGGACAGGGGGCAGTAACTATGGCTACACCTTC. Residues: CASSWTGGSNYGYTF. V gene TRBV6-6 combines with J gene TRBJ1-2, with TRBD1 identical over 11 bases. The CDR3 has 15 residues. J lost 1 base, V lost 4 bases, and 2 bases had no gene match. CDR1 and CDR2 (germline): MNHNY, SVGAGI (reference sequence).

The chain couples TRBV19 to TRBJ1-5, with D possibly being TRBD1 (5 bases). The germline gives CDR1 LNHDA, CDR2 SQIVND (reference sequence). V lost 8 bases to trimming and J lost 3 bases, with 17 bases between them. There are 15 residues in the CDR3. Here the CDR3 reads CASQRGRLDNQPQHF. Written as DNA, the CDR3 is TGTGCCAGTCAAAGGGGCAGGCTGGACAATCAGCCCCAGCATTTT. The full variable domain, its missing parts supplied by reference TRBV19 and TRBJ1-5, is DGGITQSPKYLFRKEGQNVTLSCEQNLNHDAMYWYRQDPGQGLRLIYYSQIVNDFQKGDIAEGYSVSREKKESFPLTVTSAQKNPTAFYLCASQRGRLDNQPQHFGDGTRLSIL.

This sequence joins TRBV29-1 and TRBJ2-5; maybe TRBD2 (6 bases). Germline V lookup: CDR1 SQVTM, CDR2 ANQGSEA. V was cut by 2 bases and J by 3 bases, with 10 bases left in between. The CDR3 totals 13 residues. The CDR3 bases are TGCAGCGTTGAACTAGCGAAAAAAGAGACCCAGTACTTC. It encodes CSVELAKKETQYF.

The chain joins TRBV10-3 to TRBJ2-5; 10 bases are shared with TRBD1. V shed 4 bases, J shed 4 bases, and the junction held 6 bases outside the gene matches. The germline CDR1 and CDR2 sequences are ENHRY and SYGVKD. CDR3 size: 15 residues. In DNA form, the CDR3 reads TGTGCCATCAGTGTGGGTGGACAGGGGGGAGAGACCCAGTACTTC. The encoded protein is CAISVGGQGGETQYF.

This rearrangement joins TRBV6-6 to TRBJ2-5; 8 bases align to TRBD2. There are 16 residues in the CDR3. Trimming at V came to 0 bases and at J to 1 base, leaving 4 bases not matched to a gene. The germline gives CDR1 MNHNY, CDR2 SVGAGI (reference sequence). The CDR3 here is CASSYSIGTSQETQYF. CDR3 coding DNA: TGTGCCAGCAGTTACTCGATCGGGACTAGCCAAGAGACCCAGTACTTC.

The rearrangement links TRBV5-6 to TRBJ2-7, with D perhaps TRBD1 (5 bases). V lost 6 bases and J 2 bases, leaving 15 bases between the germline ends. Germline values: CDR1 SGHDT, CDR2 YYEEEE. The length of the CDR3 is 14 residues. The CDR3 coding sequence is TGTGCCAGCAACTGGGGCGGACAAGCCTACGAGCAGTACTTC. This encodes CASNWGGQAYEQYF.

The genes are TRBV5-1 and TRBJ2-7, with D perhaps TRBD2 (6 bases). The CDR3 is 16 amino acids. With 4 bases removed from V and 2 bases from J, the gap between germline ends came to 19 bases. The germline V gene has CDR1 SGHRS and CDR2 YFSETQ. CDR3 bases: TGCGCCAGCAGCCGAAATCTAGCGCTTGAGACCTACGAGCAGTACTTC. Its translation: CASSRNLALETYEQYF.

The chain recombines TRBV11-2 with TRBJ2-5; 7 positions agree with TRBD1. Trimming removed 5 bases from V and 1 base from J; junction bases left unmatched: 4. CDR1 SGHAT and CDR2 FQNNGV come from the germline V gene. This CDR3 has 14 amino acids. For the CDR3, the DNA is TGTGCCAGCAGCCCTGGGGACAGCCAAGAGACCCAGTACTTC. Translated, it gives CASSPGDSQETQYF.

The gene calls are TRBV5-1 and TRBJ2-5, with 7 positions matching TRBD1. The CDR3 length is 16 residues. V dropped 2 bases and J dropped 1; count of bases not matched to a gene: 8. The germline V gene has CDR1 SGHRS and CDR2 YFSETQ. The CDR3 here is CASSLGRDSTQETQYF. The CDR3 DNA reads TGCGCCAGCAGCTTAGGTCGGGACAGTACCCAAGAGACCCAGTACTTC.

The CDR3 region is CASSSSHSGNTIYF. The DNA for the CDR3 is TGTGCCAGCAGCTCCTCACACTCTGGAAACACCATATATTTT. The J gene is TRBJ1-3, the V gene TRBV5-4; no firm D call. V shed 3 bases and J shed 0 bases, with 7 bases lying between them. The CDR3 consists of 14 residues. Per the germline V gene, CDR1 is SGHNT and CDR2 is YYREEE (reference sequence).